This is a list of T cell receptor beta chains from one sample in a study of human T cells and chemical hapten exposure. TCRdb re-analysed the RACE reads in MiXCR, keeping a single row per CDR3 protein. The sample records 35,000 to 55,000 distinct CDR3 sequences, approximately 4% being singletons. The sequenced sample consisted of whole blood. The receptors were sampled from a human donor in good health. Some clones in this sample may be carry-over from other donors' samples. Each CDR3 is given with its conserved first and last residue. D genes are given only for firm matches. Size is omitted from some rows. Given values are once, few, many or a class for expanded clones.

d_call	clone_size	v_call	j_call	cdr3_aa	cdr3_nt
-	few	TRBV13	TRBJ1-2	CASSLEGGFAGYTF	TGTGCCAGCAGCTTAGAAGGTGGTTTTGCTGGCTACACCTTC
-	-	TRBV7-8	TRBJ2-3	CASSLVPSRRGTDTQYF	TGTGCCAGCAGCTTAGTTCCTTCAAGGAGGGGCACAGATACGCAGTATTTT
-	many	TRBV28	TRBJ2-2	CASQRNTGELFF	TGTGCCAGCCAGCGAAACACCGGGGAGCTGTTTTTT
-	many	TRBV7-9	TRBJ2-3	CASSIGIGTDTQYF	TGTGCCAGCAGTATAGGGATCGGCACAGATACGCAGTATTTT
TRBD1	many	TRBV7-9	TRBJ1-5	CASSLDRAGNQPQHF	TGTGCCAGCAGCTTGGACAGGGCAGGCAATCAGCCCCAGCATTTT
-	-	TRBV12-3/TRBV12-4	TRBJ1-2	CASGVDINYGYSF	TGTGCCAGCGGTGTTGACATTAACTATGGCTACTCCTTC
-	many	TRBV4-1	TRBJ2-3	CASSQVGVAGDTQYF	TGCGCCAGCAGCCAAGTCGGGGTAGCTGGAGATACGCAGTATTTT
-	many	TRBV20-1	TRBJ1-1	CSARDRYRTEAFF	TGCAGTGCTAGAGATAGGTACAGGACTGAAGCTTTCTTT
-	many	TRBV28	TRBJ2-5	CASSLGVPETQYF	TGTGCCAGCAGTTTGGGGGTCCCAGAGACCCAGTACTTC
TRBD1	many	TRBV6-5	TRBJ1-5	CASRDRGSNQPQHF	TGTGCCAGCAGGGACAGGGGGAGCAATCAGCCCCAGCATTTT
TRBD1	many	TRBV5-1	TRBJ2-3	CASSDQGARLNTDTQYF	TGCGCCAGCAGCGATCAGGGGGCGCGGCTCAACACAGATACGCAGTATTTT
-	-	TRBV20-1	TRBJ1-6	CSARDPRALYNSPLHF	TGCAGTGCTAGGGACCCAAGGGCCCTCTATAATTCACCCCTCCACTTT
-	many	TRBV28	TRBJ1-6	CAGAARPIRSPLHF	TGTGCCGGGGCCGCGCGGCCTATCCGTTCACCCCTCCACTTT
-	-	TRBV18	TRBJ1-2	CASSPQLGANGYTF	TGTGCCAGCTCACCACAGCTGGGGGCCAATGGCTACACCTTC
-	many	TRBV12-3/TRBV12-4	TRBJ2-5	CASSFILHGQETQYF	TGTGCCAGCAGTTTCATTCTTCACGGCCAAGAGACCCAGTACTTC
-	many	TRBV18	TRBJ2-7	CASSPQTGREQYF	TGTGCCAGCTCACCCCAGACAGGTCGCGAGCAGTACTTC
-	many	TRBV7-9	TRBJ1-1	CASSLVWRSTEAFF	TGTGCCAGCAGCTTAGTCTGGCGGAGCACTGAAGCTTTCTTT
-	many	TRBV12-3/TRBV12-4	TRBJ2-7	CASSTLQGGRYF	TGTGCCAGCAGTACCCTTCAGGGGGGAAGGTACTTC
TRBD2	many	TRBV10-3	TRBJ2-7	CAIGEAGGGEQYF	TGTGCCATCGGGGAGGCGGGAGGGGGCGAGCAGTACTTC
-	medium-sized	TRBV3-1	TRBJ2-7	CASSPETFGLGEQYF	TGTGCCAGCAGCCCGGAGACCTTTGGACTCGGGGAGCAGTACTTC
-	many	TRBV29-1	TRBJ2-1	CSVRPYNEQFF	TGCAGCGTACGCCCCTACAATGAGCAGTTCTTC